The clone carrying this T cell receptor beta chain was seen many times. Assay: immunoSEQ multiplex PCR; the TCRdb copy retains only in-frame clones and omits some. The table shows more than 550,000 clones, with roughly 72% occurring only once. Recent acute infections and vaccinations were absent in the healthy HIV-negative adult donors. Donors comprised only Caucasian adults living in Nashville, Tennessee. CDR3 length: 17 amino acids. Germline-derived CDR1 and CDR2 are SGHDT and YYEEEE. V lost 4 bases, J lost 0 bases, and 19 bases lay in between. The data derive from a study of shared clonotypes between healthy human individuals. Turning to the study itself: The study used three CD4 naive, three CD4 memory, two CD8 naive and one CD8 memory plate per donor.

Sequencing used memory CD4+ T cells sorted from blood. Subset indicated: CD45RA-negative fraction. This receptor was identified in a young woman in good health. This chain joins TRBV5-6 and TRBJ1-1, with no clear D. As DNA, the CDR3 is TGTGCCAGCAGCCTCCTGGGTTCAAGCGGAATGAACACTGAAGCTTTCTTT. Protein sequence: CASSLLGSSGMNTEAFF. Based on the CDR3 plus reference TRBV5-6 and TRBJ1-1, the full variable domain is DAGVTQSPTHLIKTRGQQVTLRCSPKSGHDTVSWYQQALGQGPQFIFQYYEEEERQRGNFPDRFSGHQFPNYSSELNVNALLLGDSALYLCASSLLGSSGMNTEAFFGQGTRLTVV.